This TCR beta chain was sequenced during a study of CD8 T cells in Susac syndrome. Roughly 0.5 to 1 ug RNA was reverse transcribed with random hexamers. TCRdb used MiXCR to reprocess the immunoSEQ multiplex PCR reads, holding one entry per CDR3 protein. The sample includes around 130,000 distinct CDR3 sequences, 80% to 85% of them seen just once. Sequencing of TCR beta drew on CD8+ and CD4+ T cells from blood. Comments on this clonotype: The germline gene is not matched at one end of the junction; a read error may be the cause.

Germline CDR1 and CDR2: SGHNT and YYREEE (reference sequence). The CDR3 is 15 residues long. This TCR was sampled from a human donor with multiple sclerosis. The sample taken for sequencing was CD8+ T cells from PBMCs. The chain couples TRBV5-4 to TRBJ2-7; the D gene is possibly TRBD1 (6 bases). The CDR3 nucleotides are TGTGTCAGCAGCTTGTCCGGGACACGCGCCTACGAGCAGTACTTC. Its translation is CVSSLSGTRAYEQYF. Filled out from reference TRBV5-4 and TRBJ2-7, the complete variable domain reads ETGVTQSPTHLIKTRGQQVTLRCSSQSGHNTVSWYQQALGQGPQFIFQYYREEENGRGNFPPRFSGLQFPNYSSELNVNALELDDSALYLCVSSLSGTRAYEQYFGPGTRLTVT.